This passage covers 5 T cell receptor beta chains from one sample sequenced in a study of cytomegalovirus exposure and HLA in healthy donors (TCRdb year 2017). The library was built by means of the immunoSEQ multiplex PCR assay. For the multiplex PCR, a mixture combining 60 forward primers for TCR Vbeta segments and 13 reverse primers for TCR Jbeta segments was used. Drawn from immuneACCESS, this table holds only the in-frame rearrangements with V and J called that TCRdb kept. Clones are partly lost; checked studies trace under half to an unresolved V gene and leave the rest unexplained. Present in this sample are some 130,000 clones, 66% of which were seen just once. About 1.5% of the sample is in the top ten clones. Sample: PBMCs. The origin of the receptors is a human donor in good health.

J is TRBJ2-7 and V is TRBV7-8, with D possibly TRBD1 on 6 matching bases. V lost 1 base to trimming and J lost 7 bases, with 14 bases between them. This CDR3 comprises 14 residues. Germline lookup yields CDR1 SGHVS and CDR2 FQNEAQ. The CDR3, as DNA: TGTGCCAGCAGCTTAGGGGCGACAGGATCGGAGCAGTACTTC. It specifies CASSLGATGSEQYF.

This clone was seen a handful of times. CDR3 loop: CASSQDSRQNTGELFF. The CDR3 DNA reads TGCGCCAGCAGCCAAGATAGTAGACAGAACACCGGGGAGCTGTTTTTT. This chain connects TRBV4-3 to TRBJ2-2; no definite D call. With 0 bases removed from V and 1 base from J, the gap between germline ends came to 9 bases. CDR1 and CDR2 (germline): LGHNA, YSLEER. The CDR3 has 16 residues.

The chain uses TRBV5-1 and TRBJ2-3; 8 nucleotides match TRBD2. Trimming removed 4 bases from V and 5 bases from J; junction bases left unmatched: 6. CDR3 length: 14 amino acids. Per germline, CDR1 SGHRS and CDR2 YFSETQ. CDR3 bases: TGCGCCAGCAGCAGACGGGAGGGCGGAGATACGCAGTATTTT. It yields the protein CASSRREGGDTQYF.

CDR3 in amino acids: CASSYSTKSYEQYF. CDR3 DNA sequence: TGTGCCAGCAGTTACTCGACTAAATCCTACGAGCAGTACTTC. The rearrangement uses TRBV6-6 and TRBJ2-7, with TRBD2 as a possible D gene (5 bases). CDR1 is MNHNY, CDR2 SVGAGI, per germline (reference sequence). The length of the CDR3 is 14 residues. V lost 0 bases, J lost 1 base, and 7 bases lay in between.

This clone was recorded a few times. J is TRBJ2-7 and V is TRBV7-8; 7 nucleotides agree with TRBD1. This CDR3 is built from 16 residues. Per germline, CDR1 SGHVS and CDR2 FQNEAQ. J was trimmed by 0 bases and V by 1 base; bases with no gene match: 6. The CDR3 loop is CASSLDRGQISYEQYF. CDR3 bases: TGTGCCAGCAGCTTAGACAGGGGCCAAATCTCCTACGAGCAGTACTTC.